Presented here are 10 T cell receptor beta chains from one specimen sequenced in a study of blood T cell repertoires in COVID-19. This table comes from immunoSEQ multiplex PCR, and its TCRdb copy is limited to in-frame clones, with some not included. Of roughly 34,000 clones listed, about nine tenths were seen once; the top ten hold approximately 9.6%. The specimen was peripheral blood. These receptors were obtained from a human donor with active COVID-19. The donor label of this sample is uncertain.

This chain connects TRBV3-1 (or the pseudogene TRBV3-2) to TRBJ1-1; possibly TRBD1 for D (5 bases). The germline gives CDR1 LGHDT, CDR2 YNNKEL (reference sequence). Trimming took 0 bases from V and 6 from J, leaving 20 bases between them. The length of the CDR3 is 17 residues. The DNA for the CDR3 is TGTGCCAGCAGCCAAGATATTTTGTTCCGGACACCTCCTGAAGCTTTCTTT. Its protein product is CASSQDILFRTPPEAFF.

This rearrangement joins TRBV2 to TRBJ2-5; 8 bases align to TRBD2. Germline V gives CDR1 SNHLY, CDR2 FYNNEI. CDR3 length: 13 residues. After removal of 10 bases from V and 7 bases from J, the junction contained 11 bases not matched to a gene. The CDR3 bases are TGTGCCACCACACCAGCGGGGGAGGGGACCCAGTACTTC. It yields the protein CATTPAGEGTQYF. The full variable domain, rest sourced from reference TRBV2 and TRBJ2-5, is EPEVTQTPSHQVTQMGQEVILRCVPISNHLYFYWYRQILGQKVEFLVSFYNNEISEKSEIFDDQFSVERPDGSNFTLKIRSTKLEDSAMYFCATTPAGEGTQYFGPGTRLLVL.

This sequence joins TRBV9 and TRBJ2-2; TRBD2 might be the D (5 bases). CDR1 is SGDLS, CDR2 YYNGEE, per germline. Trimming left V 0 bases short and J 5 bases short, with 11 bases between. This CDR3 comprises 15 residues. The CDR3 here is CASSVGVGGTGELFF. As DNA, the CDR3 is TGTGCCAGCAGCGTAGGCGTGGGCGGGACCGGGGAGCTGTTTTTT.

The chain recombines TRBV7-3 with TRBJ2-2, with D possibly TRBD2 on 5 matching bases. V lost 5 bases to trimming and J lost 2 bases, with 9 bases between them. CDR3 length: 14 residues. Germline V gene sequence: CDR1 SGHTA, CDR2 FQGTGA. The CDR3 loop is CASSEGHNTGELFF. The CDR3 DNA reads as TGTGCCAGCAGCGAGGGTCATAACACCGGGGAGCTGTTTTTT.

This chain joins TRBV5-1 and TRBJ2-1, with TRBD2 matching over 8 bases. Germline lookup yields CDR1 SGHRS and CDR2 YFSETQ. V lost 2 bases and J lost 9; bases outside the gene matches: 10. CDR3 length equals 15 residues. The CDR3 loop is CASSFSGRTMGEQFF. The CDR3 DNA sequence: TGCGCCAGCAGCTTCAGCGGGAGAACTATGGGTGAGCAGTTCTTC.

The chain carries TRBV4-3 and TRBJ1-1, with D maybe TRBD1 (6 bases). Deletions cut 0 bases from V and 6 bases from J, with 11 bases between. Germline V gives CDR1 LGHNA, CDR2 YSLEER. CDR3 length: 14 residues. CDR3 in DNA: TGCGCCAGCAGCCAAGAATGGGGGCAAGCTGAAGCTTTCTTT. Encoded protein: CASSQEWGQAEAFF.

This clone has only one observation. This chain links TRBV6-5 with TRBJ2-3, with 12 bases identical to TRBD1. This CDR3 has 15 amino acids. Per germline, CDR1 MNHEY and CDR2 SVGAGI. V was pared by 6 bases and J by 3 bases, with 4 bases of the junction left unmatched. This CDR3 reads CASRPGQGATDTQYF. In DNA form, the CDR3 reads TGTGCCAGCAGACCGGGACAGGGGGCAACAGATACGCAGTATTTT.

This chain joins TRBV9 and TRBJ1-2; D is perhaps TRBD1 (6 bases). Per germline, CDR1 SGDLS and CDR2 YYNGEE. The CDR3 has 15 amino acids. The germline V and J ends were trimmed by 0 bases and 4 bases, with 13 bases remaining between them. CDR3 nucleotides: TGTGCCAGCAGCGTAGACGGGACAAGCTTCTATGGCTACACCTTC. Translated: CASSVDGTSFYGYTF.

The count of this clone is one. The chain employs TRBV30 and TRBJ2-5; unclear D gene. CDR1 GTSNPN and CDR2 SVGIG come from the germline V gene (reference sequence). Trimming shortened V by 0 bases and J by 0 bases, and 11 bases separated the two germline ends. This CDR3 region has 15 residues. The CDR3 loop is CAWSVIRHYQETQYF. CDR3 DNA sequence: TGTGCCTGGAGTGTAATAAGACATTACCAAGAGACCCAGTACTTC.

J is TRBJ2-3 and V is TRBV10-2; D is possibly TRBD2 (5 bases). Germline V CDR1 and CDR2: WSHSY, SAAADI. The V gene lost 3 bases and the J gene lost 6 bases, with 10 bases spanning the gap. The CDR3 is 13 residues long. CDR3 amino acids: CASSDDYSDTQYF. In nucleotides, the CDR3 is TGCGCCAGCAGTGATGACTATTCTGATACGCAGTATTTT.